This is a list of T cell receptor beta chains from one sample in a study of CD8 T cells in Susac syndrome. Each CDR3 protein is one row after TCRdb ran MiXCR on the immunoSEQ multiplex PCR reads. The sample includes some 150,000 distinct CDR3 sequences, 95% seen only once; the top ten take 0.14%. Sequenced material: CD4+ T cells from PBMCs. Receptors were obtained from a human donor with Susac syndrome. Each CDR3 is given with its conserved first and last residue.

j_call,v_call,cdr3_aa
TRBJ2-7,TRBV14,CASSQESGRWGQYF
TRBJ1-5,TRBV2,CASSGTSVVSNQPQHF
TRBJ2-2,TRBV6-2/TRBV6-3,CASCWVAGVTGELFF
TRBJ2-2,TRBV18,CASSPSTGSTGELFF
TRBJ1-4,TRBV4-1,CASSEAGGLFLGEKLFF
TRBJ2-7,TRBV20-1,CSVEGASGSYEQYF
TRBJ1-5,TRBV4-1,CASSQLWERGGGNQPQHF
TRBJ2-3,TRBV2,CASSGPTDTQYF
TRBJ2-6,TRBV10-3,CAISESTSGANVLTF
TRBJ2-1,TRBV7-3,CASSFRQGAGNEQFF
TRBJ1-5,TRBV20-1,CSARKHEGNQPQHF
TRBJ1-1,TRBV12-3/TRBV12-4,CASSPTWTGHTEAFF
TRBJ2-1,TRBV3-1,CASSREPTSGREGNEQFF
TRBJ2-7,TRBV7-2,CASSTAGGIYEQYF
TRBJ2-7,TRBV5-6,CASSLAGEQYF
TRBJ2-2,TRBV2,CASSGLAVTGELFF
TRBJ2-3,TRBV9,CASSLNYADTQYF
TRBJ2-2,TRBV7-8,CASSSTRVWDTGELFF
TRBJ2-1,TRBV15,CATSRIGHEQFF
TRBJ2-7,TRBV2,CASSEAPQVQYF
TRBJ2-3,TRBV12-3/TRBV12-4,CASSLSTGRGDTQYF
TRBJ2-5,TRBV6-6,CASSLGTGLETQYF
TRBJ1-5,TRBV30,CAWSVSVSNQPQHF
TRBJ2-1,TRBV20-1,CSASGTSGRNEQFF
TRBJ2-2,TRBV6-5,CASRAPRRVGELFF
TRBJ1-2,TRBV28,CASSFWEGASGYTF
TRBJ1-2,TRBV28,CASVTGGSSGYTF
TRBJ2-3,TRBV3-1,CASSQDLGLAGDTDTQYF
TRBJ2-7,TRBV11-1,CASSLLLSEAYEQYF
TRBJ1-2,TRBV28,CASSWTGFYTF
TRBJ2-3,TRBV20-1,CSASGGGTDTQYF
TRBJ2-5,TRBV20-1,CSASGQKETQYF
TRBJ1-1,TRBV2,CASRRDRGAFF
TRBJ2-7,TRBV20-1,CSASTGSGAPKVEQYF
TRBJ2-7,TRBV4-1,CASSSVDEQYF
TRBJ2-7,TRBV7-9,CASSTGRDRAYEQYF
TRBJ1-2,TRBV20-1,CSARVGGYGYTF
TRBJ2-2,TRBV6-2/TRBV6-3,CASSSTGGDTGELFF
TRBJ1-2,TRBV4-1,CASSQDGQTGTYGYTF
TRBJ2-5,TRBV29-1,CSVEVELETQYF
TRBJ2-7,TRBV20-1,CSANAWGKTLYEQYF
TRBJ2-5,TRBV5-1,CASRETSGGAQETQYF
TRBJ2-3,TRBV6-5,CASSYRPSGSGTDTQYF
TRBJ2-1,TRBV12-3/TRBV12-4,CASSPALGLAGANGGYNEQFF
TRBJ2-1,TRBV28,CASTAGPTGMEFF
TRBJ1-5,TRBV30,CAWSAGVMDSNQPQHF
TRBJ2-5,TRBV29-1,CSVAYGEETQYF
TRBJ2-2,TRBV18,CASSPDGELFF
TRBJ1-2,TRBV15,CATSRVVGNYGYTF